This T cell receptor beta chain comes out of a study of CD8+CD57+ T cells in acquired aplastic anemia. The wider study: DNA from sorted CD4+ and CD8+ cells averaged about 3.2 ug. Broader study findings: Between patients and controls, roughly 29 CD8+ CDR3 sequences were found in common.

The length of the CDR3 is 17 residues. Germline lookup yields CDR1 KGHDR and CDR2 SFDVKD. Trimming took off 5 bases at V and 1 base at J, with 17 bases between the two ends. This clonotype came up a few times. Its antigen is unidentified. Genomic DNA, the template, was used for profiling of the TCR beta VDJ and CDR3. TCRdb ran MiXCR on the reads and lists one entry per CDR3 protein. The sample lists roughly 280,000 distinct CDR3 sequences, 56% seen once, with 1% to 1.5% in the top ten. Sequencing was done on patients that had shown CD8+CD57+ cell expansion by flow cytometry. The cohort consisted entirely of patients having severe acquired aplastic anemia. Blood came from patients not yet given any therapy.

The TCR sequence derives from a human donor with aplastic anemia. The chain carries TRBV24-1 and TRBJ2-1; D is perhaps TRBD2 (6 bases). The specimen sequenced was sorted CD4+, CD8+, or CD8+CD57+ T cells (not recorded which) from PBMCs. Here the CDR3 DNA reads TGTGCCACCAGTGGCGGGAAGGGCGGACCATCCTACAATGAGCAGTTCTTC. Residues: CATSGGKGGPSYNEQFF.